The 16 T cell receptor beta chains listed next were all sequenced from one sample in a study of blood T cells in healthy people across ages. A second PCR of roughly 7 to 11 cycles used a sample-barcoded 5' primer and a J-beta primer mix. TCRdb reanalysed the 5' RACE reads using MiXCR and keeps one entry per CDR3 protein. The sample has around 1,500,000 distinct CDR3 sequences, 25% to 30% seen once; the top ten hold more than 6%. Sequencing was done on a sample of blood. These receptors came from a woman in her thirties in good health.

The rearrangement joins TRBV9 to TRBJ2-2; 9 bases match TRBD2. Germline CDR1 is SGDLS and CDR2 is YYNGEE. Trimming took 4 bases from V and 6 from J; bases not matched to a gene: 10. This CDR3 contains 16 residues. In DNA form, the CDR3 reads TGTGCCAGCAGCCAGCCCCAAGCGGGAGGCCCCGGGGAGCTGTTTTTT. Encoded protein: CASSQPQAGGPGELFF.

This rearrangement joins TRBV7-2 to TRBJ2-4; 9 nucleotides line up with TRBD1. The J call is uncertain, as TRBJ2-5 better fits the DNA end. The CDR3 totals 15 residues. Germline values: CDR1 SGHTA, CDR2 FQGNSA. CDR3 residues: CASSSGQGRLETQYF. Here the CDR3 DNA reads TGTGCCAGCAGCTCCGGACAGGGGCGCTTGGAGACCCAGTACTTC.

V gene TRBV27 combines with J gene TRBJ1-2, with D possibly matching TRBD1 (6 bases). Trimming stripped 4 bases from V and 6 bases from J, with 12 bases between. Germline-derived CDR1 and CDR2 are MNHEY and SMNVEV (reference sequence). This CDR3 has 13 residues. The CDR3 nucleotides read TGTGCCAGCAGTTCTCGGGACATCGATGGCTACACCTTC. It yields the protein CASSSRDIDGYTF.

This clonotype was seen more than once but under ten times. The chain links TRBV7-2 to TRBJ2-3; D tentatively reads TRBD1 or TRBD2 (7 bases each). Trimming took 4 bases from V and 0 from J, leaving 20 bases between them. Germline V gene sequence: CDR1 SGHTA, CDR2 FQGNSA. This CDR3 spans 18 amino acids. CDR3 region: CASSSRGGGRFSTDTQYF. CDR3 sequence (DNA): TGTGCCAGCAGCTCTAGAGGGGGCGGGAGATTTAGCACAGATACGCAGTATTTT.

Comment on this clonotype: At one end, the junction sequence differs from germline, possibly due to a read error. The chain carries TRBV7-2 and TRBJ2-1; TRBD2 agrees at 8 bases. Germline V lookup: CDR1 SGHTA, CDR2 FQGNSA. The CDR3 covers 15 residues. CDR3 DNA sequence: TGTGCCAGCAGCAAGGGACTAGAGATCTACAATAAGCAGTTCTTC. Translated, it gives CASSKGLEIYNKQFF.

The rearrangement links TRBV20-1 to TRBJ2-1; D not certain. Germline assignment: CDR1 DFQATT and CDR2 SNEGSKA (reference sequence). CDR3 size: 12 residues. V was trimmed by 7 bases and J by 8 bases, leaving 15 bases between them. CDR3 loop: CSGAPTGDEQFF. The DNA for the CDR3 is TGCAGTGGGGCCCCAACCGGTGATGAGCAGTTCTTC.

This clonotype occurred many times. This chain connects TRBV20-1 to TRBJ1-5; D gene unclear. This CDR3 spans 13 amino acids. Trimming cost V 8 bases and J 6 bases, with 17 bases left between them. CDR1 and CDR2 from the germline V gene are DFQATT and SNEGSKA (reference sequence). The CDR3 spells CSTTYGDGQPQHF. The CDR3, as DNA: TGCAGTACCACCTATGGGGATGGTCAGCCCCAGCATTTT.

This clonotype was counted a few times. The chain recombines TRBV7-2 with TRBJ2-7; maybe TRBD2 (6 bases). The V end was cut by 2 bases, the J end by 9 bases, with 8 bases between. The germline gives CDR1 SGHTA, CDR2 FQGNSA. CDR3 length equals 11 residues. The CDR3 region is CASSLSGRQYF. CDR3 DNA sequence: TGTGCCAGCAGCTTAAGCGGGCGGCAGTACTTC.

V is TRBV27 and J is TRBJ1-4; 8 nucleotides agree with TRBD1. The CDR3 contains 15 residues. The V segment lost 8 bases and the J segment 7 bases; nucleotides outside the gene matches: 12. The germline gives CDR1 MNHEY, CDR2 SMNVEV (reference sequence). The CDR3 DNA reads TGTGCCAGCGGTCCTCGGACAGGGAGTGGTGAAAAACTGTTTTTT. Protein sequence: CASGPRTGSGEKLFF. Drawing the rest from reference TRBV27 and TRBJ1-4, the complete variable domain is EAQVTQNPRYLITVTGKKLTVTCSQNMNHEYMSWYRQDPGLGLRQIYYSMNVEVTDKGDVPEGYKVSRKEKRNFPLILESPSPNQTSLYFCASGPRTGSGEKLFFGSGTQLSVL.

This rearrangement joins TRBV7-9 to TRBJ2-1, with 7 bases that match TRBD2. Germline-derived CDR1 and CDR2 are SEHNR and FQNEAQ (reference sequence). V shed 4 bases and J 4 bases; nucleotides not matched to a gene: 19. The length of the CDR3 is 19 residues. CDR3 nucleotides: TGTGCCAGCAGCTCGGGGTTTTTGCTAGCGGAAGACTTATACAATGAGCAGTTCTTC. Residues: CASSSGFLLAEDLYNEQFF.

This clonotype appeared many times. The rearrangement uses TRBV12-3 or TRBV12-4 and TRBJ2-7; TRBD1 agrees at 8 bases. The junction had 7 bases not matched to a gene; V was cut back by 5 bases and J by 4 bases. The CDR3 runs 14 residues. CDR3 amino acids: CASSIRTGRYEQYF. The CDR3 DNA is TGTGCCAGCAGTATCCGGACAGGGAGGTACGAGCAGTACTTC.

This clonotype was counted a few times. The gene calls are TRBV15 and TRBJ1-1, with TRBD1 identical over 7 bases. V was clipped by 5 bases and J by 1 base; unmatched bases: 7. The CDR3 length is 15 residues. The germline CDR1 and CDR2 sequences are LNHNV and YYDKDF (reference sequence). The CDR3 region is CATSHQQGPNTEAFF. In nucleotides, the CDR3 is TGTGCCACCAGCCATCAACAGGGGCCGAACACTGAAGCTTTCTTT.

The chain recombines TRBV4-3 with TRBJ2-1; 7 positions match TRBD1. The CDR3 length is 15 residues. Unmatched junction bases numbered 9, after V lost 4 bases and J lost 6 bases. Germline lookup yields CDR1 LGHNA and CDR2 YSLEER. CDR3 protein: CASSPSRQGSNEQFF. Written as DNA, the CDR3 is TGCGCCAGCAGCCCCTCTAGACAGGGCTCCAATGAGCAGTTCTTC.

CDR3 DNA: TGTGCCAGCAGCCATGACCGGGACAGCCACCTGGAGCAGTACTTC. Translated: CASSHDRDSHLEQYF. The chain combines TRBV14 with TRBJ2-7; 7 nucleotides match TRBD1. V was clipped by 3 bases and J by 7 bases; unmatched bases: 12. CDR3 length equals 15 residues. The germline gives CDR1 SGHDN, CDR2 FVKESK.

The chain combines TRBV13 with TRBJ1-1; D might be TRBD1 (6 bases). Trimming left V 5 bases short and J 1 base short, with 20 bases between. Germline CDR1 and CDR2: PRHDT and FYEKMQ (reference sequence). The CDR3 is 17 residues long. CDR3 nucleotides: TGTGCCAGCAGCCTGAGGGGGGGCGCCCCCGGGAACACTGAAGCTTTCTTT. Translated: CASSLRGGAPGNTEAFF.

This clonotype was counted between two and nine times. V and J are TRBV7-2 and TRBJ2-3; D not resolved. This CDR3 is 16 amino acids long. Trimming removed 1 base from V and 2 bases from J, with 13 bases in between. Germline assignment: CDR1 SGHTA and CDR2 FQGNSA. CDR3 bases: TGTGCCAGCAGCTTAGAGCACTCCCCTACCACAGATACGCAGTATTTT. Translated, it gives CASSLEHSPTTDTQYF.